This T cell receptor (beta chain) emerged from a study of graft-versus-host responses after intestinal transplantation. Overall study context: Multivisceral, liver-intestinal, or isolated intestinal grafts were transplanted into recipients.

Study findings and constraints: The authors found GvH clones in recipient marrow, some appearing first in ileum or blood.

To note about this clone: Antigen: not known.

Profiled with immunoSEQ multiplex PCR; TCRdb holds only in-frame clones, not every one. Here the sample spans under 90,000 clones, approximately 92% being singletons. The CDR3 runs 16 residues. Trimming pared 0 bases from V and 6 bases from J, leaving 12 bases between. The V gene's germline CDR1 is MGHRA and CDR2 YSYEKL. The sequenced sample was PBMCs, obtained 98 days after intestinal transplantation. This clonotype was obtained from a human patient who received an intestinal transplant, so some T cells may come from the graft donor. J is TRBJ1-6 and V is TRBV4-1; D may be TRBD1 (6 bases). CDR3 sequence reads: CASSQEGGSFNSPLHF. The CDR3 bases are TGCGCCAGCAGCCAAGAGGGGGGCAGTTTTAATTCACCCCTCCACTTT.